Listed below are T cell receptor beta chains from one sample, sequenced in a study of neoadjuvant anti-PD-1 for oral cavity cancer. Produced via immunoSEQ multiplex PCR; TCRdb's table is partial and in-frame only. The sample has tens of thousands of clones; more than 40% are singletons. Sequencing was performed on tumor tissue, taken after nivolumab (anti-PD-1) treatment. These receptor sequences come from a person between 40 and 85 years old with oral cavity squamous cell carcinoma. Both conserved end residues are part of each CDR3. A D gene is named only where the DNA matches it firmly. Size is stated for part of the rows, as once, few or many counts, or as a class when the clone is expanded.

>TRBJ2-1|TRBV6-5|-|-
TGTGCCAGCAGTTACCTCGGGACTCAGCAGTTCTTC
CASSYLGTQQFF
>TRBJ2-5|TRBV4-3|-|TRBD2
TGCGCCAGCAGCCAATTCGGGAGGGAAGAGACCCAGTACTTC
CASSQFGREETQYF
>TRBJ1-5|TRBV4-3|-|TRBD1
TGCGCCAGCAGCCGAGACCCGCCGACAGAAAAAGGACAGGGGCCGAATCAGCCCCAGCATTTT
CASSRDPPTEKGQGPNQPQHF
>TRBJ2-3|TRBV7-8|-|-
TGTGCCAGCAGCTTTTACCGGGACACCACAGATACGCAGTATTTT
CASSFYRDTTDTQYF
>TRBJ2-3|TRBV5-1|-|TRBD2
TGCGCCAGCAGCCCCGGACTAGCGGGTTTCACAGATACGCAGTATTTT
CASSPGLAGFTDTQYF
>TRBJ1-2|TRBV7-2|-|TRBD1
TGTGCCAGCAGCCCGTCGACAGGGATCAACTATGGCTACACCTTC
CASSPSTGINYGYTF
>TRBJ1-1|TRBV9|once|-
TGTGCCAGCAGCGGGGAGGGGTTGAACACTGAAGCTTTCTTT
CASSGEGLNTEAFF
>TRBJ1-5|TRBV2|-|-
TGTGCCAGCAGGCGGACAGCAAGCAATCAGCCCCAGCATTTT
CASRRTASNQPQHF
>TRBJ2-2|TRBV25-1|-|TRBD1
TGTGCCAGCAGTGAATTTTCTAGGGACAGGGGCACCGGGGAGCTGTTTTTT
CASSEFSRDRGTGELFF
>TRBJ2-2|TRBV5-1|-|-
TGCGCCAGCAGCTTGGCCGGGTCGACGCTCCGAGGGACCGGGGAGCTGTTTTTT
CASSLAGSTLRGTGELFF
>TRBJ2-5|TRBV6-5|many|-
TGTGCCAGCAGTTACCAGCGACAAGAGACCCAGTACTTC
CASSYQRQETQYF
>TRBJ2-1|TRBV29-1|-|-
TGCAGCGTTGAAGTGAGGGGGGGTTCCGACGAGCAGTTCTTC
CSVEVRGGSDEQFF
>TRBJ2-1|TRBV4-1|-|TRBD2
TGCGCCAGCAGCCAAGATTTAGCGGGGGGCTCCTACAATGAGCAGTTCTTC
CASSQDLAGGSYNEQFF
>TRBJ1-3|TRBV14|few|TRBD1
TGTGCCAGCAGCCAGATACAGGGGGCCAACACCATATATTTT
CASSQIQGANTIYF
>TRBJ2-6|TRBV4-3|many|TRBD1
TGCGCCAGCAGCCAAGATGAGGGGGCCTCTAGCTCTGGGGCCAACGTCCTGACTTTC
CASSQDEGASSSGANVLTF
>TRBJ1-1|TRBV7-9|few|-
TGTGCCAGCAGCTCCGGGACACGAAACACTGAAGCTTTCTTT
CASSSGTRNTEAFF
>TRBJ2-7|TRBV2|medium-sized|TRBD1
TGTGCCAGCAGTCGACAGGGGGCTTTATACGAGCAGTACTTC
CASSRQGALYEQYF
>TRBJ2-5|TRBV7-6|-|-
TGTGCCAGCAGCTTAGCGCGCGGGGCAGGGGAGACCCAGTACTTC
CASSLARGAGETQYF
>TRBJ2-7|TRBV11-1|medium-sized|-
TGTGCCAGCAGCCCTGCTTTCGCCTCCTACGAGCAGTACTTC
CASSPAFASYEQYF
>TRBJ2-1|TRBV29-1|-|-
TGCAGCGTTGCGTCAGATTGGCAGCAGTTCTTC
CSVASDWQQFF
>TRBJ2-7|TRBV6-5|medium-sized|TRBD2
TGTGCCAGCAGTTACTCCTCAGGGAGGGGCGAGCAGTACTTC
CASSYSSGRGEQYF
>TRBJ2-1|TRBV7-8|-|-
TGTGCCAGCAGCTTAAATCCGGCACGGAACAATGAGCAGTTCTTC
CASSLNPARNNEQFF
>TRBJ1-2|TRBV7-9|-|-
TGTGCCAGCAGTTATAGCAGGATGAGTAACTATGGCTACACCTTC
CASSYSRMSNYGYTF
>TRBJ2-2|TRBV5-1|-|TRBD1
TGCGCCAGCAGGGCTGGACAGGGGTTTTTCTCCGGGGAGCTGTTTTTT
CASRAGQGFFSGELFF
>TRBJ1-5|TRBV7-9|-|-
TGTGCCAGTCAAGAGGTGGGAGGTCAGCCCCAGCATTTT
CASQEVGGQPQHF